Detailed here is one T cell receptor (beta chain). What antigen it recognizes has not been identified. No base quality values were provided; no much bigger clone lies one nucleotide off. This specimen belongs to a study of blood T cells in healthy people across ages (dated by TCRdb to the mid-2010s). For the study in its entirety: In model experiments, template switching captured about one uniquely barcoded TCR beta cDNA molecule for every two T cells. Age-related changes in TCR beta repertoire diversity were measured in the study by deep sequencing normalized with unique cDNA molecular identifiers. Donors were grouped into four age groups: young (average approximately 15 years), middle-aged (under 40), aged (over 55) and long-lived (around 80). To avoid experimental bias, donors of different ages were randomly spread across the sequencing lanes. The study analyzed two additional independent replicas of 1 million unique cDNA reads from the same blood draw for two donors, one aged 18 to 30 and one aged 80 or older.

Libraries were prepared through 5' RACE. The listed sequencing device is Illumina HiSeq 2500. The second PCR ran for about 7 to 11 cycles and used a J-beta primer mix along with a sample-barcoded 5' primer. Each TCR beta cDNA molecule received a unique molecular identifier from a template-switch 5' adaptor carrying 12 random nucleotides. At least 3 million CDR3-containing paired-end reads were obtained from each sample. First-strand cDNA was synthesized from all RNA with the Mint cDNA synthesis kit, primed by a TRBC-specific oligonucleotide. Following uracil-DNA glycosylase treatment, all cDNA underwent a first 18-cycle PCR with the universal primers M1SS and BC2_uni_R. For the original study's pipeline: For normalization, 1 million high-quality reads, each with a distinct molecular identifier, were randomly selected from each sample. Instead of being binned into consensus sequences, reads with shared molecular identifiers were discarded. MiTCR, run with a Q25 quality threshold and the strictest error-elimination algorithm, handled CDR3 identification, clonotype clustering and error correction. A nonparametric unseen species model with Euler transformation was used to estimate lower-bound total TCR beta diversity. Using fastp trimming at Q25 and MiXCR clonotype assembly, TCRdb reanalyzed the public sequencing data and kept in-frame beta chains. Every distinct CDR3 protein forms one entry, paired with its most common genes and DNA. These V and J calls are TCRdb output, not the study's own analysis. The sample records 1.5 million to 2 million distinct CDR3 sequences, 49% of which are singletons. The ten largest clones add up to 2.1% of the sample.

Overall study results and their limits: Observed TCR beta diversity per million T cells fell roughly linearly with age, and a significant reduction was already apparent by age roughly 40. Because profiling used bulk unsorted PBMCs, naive and antigen-experienced compartments could not be compared conclusively. Compared with the aged group, more naive CD4+ T cells, fewer expanded clones and increased TCR diversity were shown by the long-lived group, suggesting age selection. Estimates of total diversity based on one million sequenced T cells were regarded as lower bounds and as underestimates. A strong correlation was found between observed TCR beta diversity and the percentage of naive T cells measured by flow cytometry. Donor CMV infection status was unknown, potentially confounding age-related changes in expanded clonotypes.

The CDR3 numbers 20 residues from cysteine through phenylalanine. Only CDR3 DNA is held: 60 bases, read in frame from base 1. V trim: 4 bases; J trim: 3 bases; unmatched bases: 20. The germline V gene provides CDR1 MNHEY and CDR2 SVGAGI. The donors were a few dozen Caucasian individuals from Russia, aged roughly 6 to 100 years, who were systemically healthy. Around 9.9 milliliters of peripheral blood were collected from each donor into EDTA-treated Vacutainer tubes. PBMCs were isolated by Ficoll-Paque density-gradient centrifugation, with at least 6 million obtained per sample. Total RNA, at least 6 micrograms per sample, was extracted from PBMCs with Trizol reagent. For every donor, flow cytometry on a PBMC aliquot measured the percentage of naive CD45RAhigh/CD27high T cells.

This receptor was obtained from a woman aged 35 to 49 in good health. Material for sequencing was blood. The chain employs TRBV6-5 and TRBJ2-3; 9 nucleotides in the junction match TRBD2. The DNA sequence is TGTGCCAGCAGTTTCTTAGCAGACATAGCGGGGGTTACCCAAACAGATACGCAGTATTTT. It codes for CASSFLADIAGVTQTDTQYF.